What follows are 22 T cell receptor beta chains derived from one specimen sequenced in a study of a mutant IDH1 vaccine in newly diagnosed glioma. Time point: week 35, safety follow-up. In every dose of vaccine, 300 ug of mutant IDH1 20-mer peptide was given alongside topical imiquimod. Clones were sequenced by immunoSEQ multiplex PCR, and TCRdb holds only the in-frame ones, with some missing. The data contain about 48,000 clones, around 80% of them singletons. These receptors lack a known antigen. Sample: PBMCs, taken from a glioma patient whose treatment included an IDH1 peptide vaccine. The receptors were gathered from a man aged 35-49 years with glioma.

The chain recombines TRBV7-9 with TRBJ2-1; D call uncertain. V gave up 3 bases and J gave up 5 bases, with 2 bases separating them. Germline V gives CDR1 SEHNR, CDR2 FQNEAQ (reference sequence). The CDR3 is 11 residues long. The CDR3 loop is CASSFDNEQFF. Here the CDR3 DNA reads TGTGCCAGCAGCTTTGACAATGAGCAGTTCTTC.

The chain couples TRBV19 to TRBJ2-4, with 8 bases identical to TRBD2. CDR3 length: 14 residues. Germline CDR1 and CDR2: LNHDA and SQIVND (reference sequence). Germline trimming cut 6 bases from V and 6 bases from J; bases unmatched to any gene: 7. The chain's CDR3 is CASSPGGAVNIQYF. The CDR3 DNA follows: TGTGCCAGTAGCCCGGGGGGGGCGGTAAACATTCAGTACTTC.

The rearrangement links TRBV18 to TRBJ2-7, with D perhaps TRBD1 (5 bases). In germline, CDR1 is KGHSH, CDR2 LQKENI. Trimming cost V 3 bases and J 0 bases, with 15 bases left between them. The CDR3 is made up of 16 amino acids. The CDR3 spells CASSPTAGLGSYEQYV. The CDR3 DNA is TGTGCCAGCTCACCTACGGCAGGGTTGGGCTCCTACGAGCAGTACGTC.

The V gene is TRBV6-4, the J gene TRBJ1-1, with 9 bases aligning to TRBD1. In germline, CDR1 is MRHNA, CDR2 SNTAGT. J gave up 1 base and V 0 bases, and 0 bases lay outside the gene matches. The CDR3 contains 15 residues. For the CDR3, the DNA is TGTGCCAGCAGTGACTCGGACAGGGGGAACACTGAAGCTTTCTTT. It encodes CASSDSDRGNTEAFF.

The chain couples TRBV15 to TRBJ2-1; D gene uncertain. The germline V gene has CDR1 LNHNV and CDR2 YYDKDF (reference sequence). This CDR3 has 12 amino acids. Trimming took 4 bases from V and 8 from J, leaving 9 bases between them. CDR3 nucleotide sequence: TGTGCCACCAGCACACTCCGGGATGAGCAGTTCTTC. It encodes CATSTLRDEQFF.

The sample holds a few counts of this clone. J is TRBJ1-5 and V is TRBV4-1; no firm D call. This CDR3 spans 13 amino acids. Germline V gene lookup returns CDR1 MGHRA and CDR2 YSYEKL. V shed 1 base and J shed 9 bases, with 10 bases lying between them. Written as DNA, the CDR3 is TGCGCCAGCAGCCAAGTCCTGTTTGTGCCCCAGCATTTT. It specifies CASSQVLFVPQHF.

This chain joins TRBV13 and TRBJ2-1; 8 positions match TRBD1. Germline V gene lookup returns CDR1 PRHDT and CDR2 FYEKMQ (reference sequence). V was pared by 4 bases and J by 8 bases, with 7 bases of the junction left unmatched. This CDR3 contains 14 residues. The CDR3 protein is CASSYLTGGDEQFF. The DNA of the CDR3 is TGTGCCAGCAGCTACCTAACAGGGGGTGATGAGCAGTTCTTC.

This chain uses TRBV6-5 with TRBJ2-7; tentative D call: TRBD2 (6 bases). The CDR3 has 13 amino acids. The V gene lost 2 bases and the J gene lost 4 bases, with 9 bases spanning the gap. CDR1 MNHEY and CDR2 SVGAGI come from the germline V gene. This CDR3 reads CASSYAGKYEQYF. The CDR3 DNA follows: TGTGCCAGCAGTTACGCGGGAAAGTACGAGCAGTACTTC.

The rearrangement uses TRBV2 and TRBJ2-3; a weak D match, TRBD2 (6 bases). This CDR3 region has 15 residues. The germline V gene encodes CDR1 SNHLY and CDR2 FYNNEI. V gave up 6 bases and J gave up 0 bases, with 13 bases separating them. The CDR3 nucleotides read TGTGCCAGCAGGGCGGCGGGAACTAGCACAGATACGCAGTATTTT. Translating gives CASRAAGTSTDTQYF. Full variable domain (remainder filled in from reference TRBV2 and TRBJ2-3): EPEVTQTPSHQVTQMGQEVILRCVPISNHLYFYWYRQILGQKVEFLVSFYNNEISEKSEIFDDQFSVERPDGSNFTLKIRSTKLEDSAMYFCASRAAGTSTDTQYFGPGTRLTVL.

For the CDR3, the DNA is TGTGCCAGCAGCCCGATACTAGCGGGAGTTTCCAATGAGCAGTTCTTC. This sequence encodes CASSPILAGVSNEQFF. The J gene is TRBJ2-1, the V gene TRBV14; the match to TRBD2 covers 11 bases. This CDR3 is built from 16 residues. V lost 4 bases to trimming and J lost 6 bases; unmatched junction nucleotides: 8. The V gene's germline CDR1 is SGHDN and CDR2 FVKESK.

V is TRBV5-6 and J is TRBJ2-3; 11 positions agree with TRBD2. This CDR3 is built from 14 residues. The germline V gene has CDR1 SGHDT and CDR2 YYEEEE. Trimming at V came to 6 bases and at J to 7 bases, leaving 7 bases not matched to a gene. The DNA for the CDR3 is TGTGCCAGCAATACCGGGACTAGCGGAAATACGCAGTATTTT. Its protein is CASNTGTSGNTQYF.

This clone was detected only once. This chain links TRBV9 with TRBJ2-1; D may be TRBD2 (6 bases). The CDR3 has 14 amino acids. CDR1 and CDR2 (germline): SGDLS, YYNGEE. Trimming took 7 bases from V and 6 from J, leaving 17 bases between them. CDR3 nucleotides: TGTGCCAGCTCGCCCTCGGGGGAAGGCAATGAGCAGTTCTTC. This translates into CASSPSGEGNEQFF.

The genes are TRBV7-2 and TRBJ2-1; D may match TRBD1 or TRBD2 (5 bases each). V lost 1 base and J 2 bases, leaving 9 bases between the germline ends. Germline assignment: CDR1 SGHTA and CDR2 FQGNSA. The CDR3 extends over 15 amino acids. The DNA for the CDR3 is TGTGCCAGCAGCTTAGTTGGGACGACCTACAATGAGCAGTTCTTC. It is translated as CASSLVGTTYNEQFF.

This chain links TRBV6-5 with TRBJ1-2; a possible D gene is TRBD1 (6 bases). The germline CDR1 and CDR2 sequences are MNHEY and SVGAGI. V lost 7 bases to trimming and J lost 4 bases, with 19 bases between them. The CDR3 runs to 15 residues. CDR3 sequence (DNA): TGTGCCAGCATGAGACGGACAGCTCGGGCCTATGGCTACACCTTC. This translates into CASMRRTARAYGYTF.

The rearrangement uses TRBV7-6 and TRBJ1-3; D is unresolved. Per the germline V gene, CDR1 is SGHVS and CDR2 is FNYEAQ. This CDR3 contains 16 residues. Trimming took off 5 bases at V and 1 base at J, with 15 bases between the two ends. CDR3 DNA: TGTGCCAGCAGCCAAACGGGGAAGGGATCTGGAAACACCATATATTTT. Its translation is CASSQTGKGSGNTIYF.

CDR3 DNA sequence: TGTGCCAGTAGCGCCTTGTTGAATGGGGGGGATCAGCCCCAGCATTTT. This codes for CASSALLNGGDQPQHF. The rearrangement links TRBV19 to TRBJ1-5; D possibly corresponds to TRBD1 (5 bases). CDR3 length: 16 amino acids. V lost 6 bases to trimming and J lost 5 bases, with 20 bases between them. CDR1 and CDR2 from the germline V gene are LNHDA and SQIVND (reference sequence).

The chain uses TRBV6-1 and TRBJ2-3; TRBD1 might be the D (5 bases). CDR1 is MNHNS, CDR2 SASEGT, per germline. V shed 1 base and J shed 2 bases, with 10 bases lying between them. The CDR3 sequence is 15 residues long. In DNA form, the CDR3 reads TGTGCCAGCAGTGAAGAACCAGGGCTCACAGATACGCAGTATTTT. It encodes CASSEEPGLTDTQYF.

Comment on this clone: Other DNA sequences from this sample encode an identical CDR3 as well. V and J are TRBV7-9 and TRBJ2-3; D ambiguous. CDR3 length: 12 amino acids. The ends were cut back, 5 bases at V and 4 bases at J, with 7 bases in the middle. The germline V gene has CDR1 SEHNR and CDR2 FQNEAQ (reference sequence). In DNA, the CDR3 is TGTGCCAGCAGCCCGCTGTCAGATACGCAGTATTTT. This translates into CASSPLSDTQYF.

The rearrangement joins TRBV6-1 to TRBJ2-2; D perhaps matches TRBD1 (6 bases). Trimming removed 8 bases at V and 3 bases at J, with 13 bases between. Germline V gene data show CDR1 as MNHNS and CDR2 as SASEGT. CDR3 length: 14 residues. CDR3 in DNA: TGTGCCAGCGCCGGGACAAGCTACACCGGGGAGCTGTTTTTT. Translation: CASAGTSYTGELFF.

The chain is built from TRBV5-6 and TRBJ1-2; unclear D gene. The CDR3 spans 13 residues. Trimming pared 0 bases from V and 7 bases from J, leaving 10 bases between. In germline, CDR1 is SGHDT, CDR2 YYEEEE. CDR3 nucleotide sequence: TGTGCCAGCAGCTTGGCCTTGGGTGGTGGCTACACCTTC. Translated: CASSLALGGGYTF.

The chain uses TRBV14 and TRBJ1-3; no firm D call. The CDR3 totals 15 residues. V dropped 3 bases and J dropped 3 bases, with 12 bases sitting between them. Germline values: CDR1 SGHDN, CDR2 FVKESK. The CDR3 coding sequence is TGTGCCAGCAGCCACCTCCCGGGTGATGGAAACACCATATATTTT. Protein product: CASSHLPGDGNTIYF.

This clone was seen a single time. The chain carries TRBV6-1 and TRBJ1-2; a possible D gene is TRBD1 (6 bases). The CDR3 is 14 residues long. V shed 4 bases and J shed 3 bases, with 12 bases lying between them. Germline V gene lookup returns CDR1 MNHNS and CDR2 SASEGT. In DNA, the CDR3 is TGTGCCAGCAGTGGGGGGGGCGCCTACTATGGCTACACCTTC. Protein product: CASSGGGAYYGYTF.